Given below is one T cell receptor (beta chain) in context. This specimen belongs to a study of cytomegalovirus exposure and HLA in healthy donors. Germline values: CDR1 LNHDA, CDR2 SQIVND (reference sequence). The CDR3 is 15 amino acids. V lost 7 bases to trimming and J lost 0 bases, with 13 bases between them. The PCR ran on 60 Vbeta and 13 Jbeta primers. Here immunoSEQ multiplex PCR was the method, and the copy in TCRdb shows in-frame clones only, minus some. The sample consists of 170,000 or so clones, roughly four fifths of them appearing once. All donors participated as healthy donors of bone marrow.

What was sequenced was PBMCs. This chain joins TRBV19 and TRBJ1-5; possible D gene TRBD1, 6 bases. This sequence was found in a man aged 50 to 60 in good health and CMV-seronegative. In nucleotides, the CDR3 is TGTGCCAGTAAGGGCCAAGGGGGTAGCAATCAGCCCCAGCATTTT. Its protein is CASKGQGGSNQPQHF.